This T cell receptor beta chain was retrieved from a study of T cell responses to AZD1222 COVID-19 vaccine. This CDR3 has 14 residues. Per germline, CDR1 MDHEN and CDR2 SYDVKM. The V gene lost 8 bases and the J gene lost 0 bases, with 10 bases spanning the gap. Assay: immunoSEQ multiplex PCR; the TCRdb copy retains only in-frame clones and omits some. This sample has about 76,000 clones; more than 60% occur once, and the top ten carry roughly 29%. The clonotype originates from an adult who received the MenACWY meningococcal vaccine as a control. The chain uses TRBV28 and TRBJ1-4; D gene ambiguous. This specimen was peripheral blood, taken 28 days after the second dose of the MenACWY control vaccine. DNA for the CDR3: TGTGCCAGCGGGTCGGGCGCAACTAATGAAAAACTGTTTTTT. Amino acids: CASGSGATNEKLFF.